In its sample, the clone carrying this T cell receptor (beta chain) was seen once. Its cognate antigen is unknown. Deep-level settings were used for running the assay. It was roughly 200 ng DNA, 25,000 to 35,000 T cell genomes, that sorted-subset replicate PCRs used. Measured with immunoSEQ multiplex PCR; TCRdb has only the in-frame clones, and not every one. In the table there are under 1,900,000 clones, 97% to 99% of which are singletons. Germline CDR1 SGDLS, CDR2 YYNGEE. V shed 2 bases, J shed 3 bases, and the junction held 5 bases outside the gene matches. The length of the CDR3 is 16 residues. The record originates from a study of shared clonotypes between healthy human individuals. Study details: For every donor, three CD4 naive, three CD4 memory, two CD8 naive and one CD8 memory plates were used. Study-level points and caveats: Memory subsets generally showed smaller estimated richness than naive subsets did.

Sequenced sample: naive CD4+ T cells sorted from blood. The subset is: CD45RA+ positively selected. The genes are TRBV9 and TRBJ2-5; TRBD2 matches 12 bases. The source of this sequence is a man younger than 45 in good health. CDR3 sequence reads: CASSVSSGRGEETQYF. The CDR3 DNA is TGTGCCAGCAGCGTGTCTAGCGGGAGGGGTGAAGAGACCCAGTACTTC.